The rows below give T cell receptor beta chains drawn from one sample of a study of CD8 T cells in Susac syndrome. Using its own MiXCR run on the immunoSEQ multiplex PCR reads, TCRdb lists one record per CDR3 protein. The table has some 130,000 distinct CDR3 sequences, about 95% seen once; the top ten hold around 0.12%. The sample was CD4+ T cells from PBMCs. The receptors derive from a human donor with multiple sclerosis. Both conserved end residues are part of each CDR3. The D gene is left open where the match is weak. Clone size, where shown, is once, few, many, or a class for clones that have expanded.

v_call	d_call	j_call	clone_size	cdr3_nt	cdr3_aa
TRBV25-1	-	TRBJ2-6	-	TGTGCCAGCAATCTTGAGCAGACGGCTGGGGCCAACGTCCTGACTTTC	CASNLEQTAGANVLTF
TRBV5-1	TRBD1	TRBJ2-2	-	TGCGCCAGCAGCTTGACAACAGGGGACACCGGGGAGCTGTTTTTT	CASSLTTGDTGELFF
TRBV7-9	-	TRBJ2-5	-	TGTGCCAGCAACAAGGGGCCAAGCGGGGAGACCCAGTACTTC	CASNKGPSGETQYF
TRBV3-1	-	TRBJ1-2	-	TGTGCCAGCAGCCAAGATACACCTAACTATGGCTACACCTTC	CASSQDTPNYGYTF
TRBV27	-	TRBJ2-5	-	TGTGCCAGCAGTTTATCGGACTCGGCGAAGACCCAGTACTTC	CASSLSDSAKTQYF
TRBV6-1	TRBD2	TRBJ2-5	-	TGTGCCAGTCACGATCCGCTAGGGGCGGGAGTGGAGACCCAGTACTTC	CASHDPLGAGVETQYF
TRBV6-2/TRBV6-3	-	TRBJ2-3	-	TGTGCCAGCAGTTACTCGGCAGCAACTAGCACAGATACGCAGTATTTT	CASSYSAATSTDTQYF
TRBV30	-	TRBJ2-1	-	TGTGCCTGGAGTGTACTACACCTTATGGATGAGCAGTTCTTC	CAWSVLHLMDEQFF
TRBV10-3	-	TRBJ1-5	-	TGTGCCATCAGAGACACCTCGGGCAATCAGCCCCAGCATTTT	CAIRDTSGNQPQHF
TRBV25-1	-	TRBJ2-1	-	TGTGCCAGCAGTGATACAGGACCCTACAATGAGCAGTTCTTC	CASSDTGPYNEQFF
TRBV5-4	-	TRBJ1-1	-	TGTGCCAGCGGAGCGGGGGCACAGAACACTGAAGCTTTCTTT	CASGAGAQNTEAFF
TRBV19	-	TRBJ2-3	-	TGTGCCAGTAGTCTCTTCGGAGATACGCAGTATTTT	CASSLFGDTQYF
TRBV20-1	-	TRBJ1-4	-	TGCAGTGCACCGAGGGGAGGGGACGAAAAACTGTTTTTT	CSAPRGGDEKLFF
TRBV6-2/TRBV6-3	TRBD1	TRBJ2-7	-	TGTGCCAGCAGTTACGGGGACAGATTCGAGCAGTACTTC	CASSYGDRFEQYF
TRBV3-1	-	TRBJ2-2	-	TGTGCCAGCAGTGGGACAACCCATTATGGGTTGTTTTTT	CASSGTTHYGLFF
TRBV2	TRBD1	TRBJ2-1	-	TGTGCCAGCAGTGACACGACAGGGACGGGGGAGCAGTTCTTC	CASSDTTGTGEQFF
TRBV14	TRBD2	TRBJ2-7	-	TGTGCCAGCAGCCAACAGGGACTATTCGAGCAGTACTTC	CASSQQGLFEQYF
TRBV12-3/TRBV12-4	TRBD1	TRBJ2-7	once	TGTGCCAGCAGTCGCCCCCGGGACAGCTCCTACGAGCAGTACTTC	CASSRPRDSSYEQYF
TRBV3-1	TRBD2	TRBJ2-1	-	TGTGCCAGCAGCCACGGGACTAGCGGTGAGCAGTTCTTC	CASSHGTSGEQFF
TRBV4-2	-	TRBJ2-1	-	TGTGCCAGCAGCCAACGGGGGCCCGTAAATGAGCAGTTCTTC	CASSQRGPVNEQFF
TRBV3-1	-	TRBJ1-2	-	TGTGCCAGCAGCCAAGGGACAGACTATGGCTACACCTTC	CASSQGTDYGYTF
TRBV12-3/TRBV12-4	TRBD1	TRBJ2-7	-	TGTGCCAGCATGGATTTGACAGGGGTCGAGCAGTACTTC	CASMDLTGVEQYF
TRBV20-1	-	TRBJ1-2	once	TGCAGTGCTAGAGATGCCGTAACTTCTTCTGGCTACACCTTC	CSARDAVTSSGYTF
TRBV20-1	-	TRBJ1-1	-	TGCAGTGCTTCCCTGGGCAGCTGGAACACTGAAGCTTTCTTT	CSASLGSWNTEAFF
TRBV6-2/TRBV6-3	TRBD1	TRBJ2-6	-	TGTGCCAGCAGTTCCCCGGGACAGGGCACTGGGGCCAACGTCCTGACTTTC	CASSSPGQGTGANVLTF
TRBV11-2	-	TRBJ1-5	-	TGTGCCAGCAGCTTAGGTAGCCCTAATCAGCCCCAGCATTTT	CASSLGSPNQPQHF
TRBV20-1	-	TRBJ1-2	-	TGCAGTGCGCCTAACTGGACTAACTATGGCTACACCTTC	CSAPNWTNYGYTF
TRBV2	TRBD1	TRBJ2-1	-	TGTGCCAGCCGACAGGGAACCTACAATGAGCAGTTCTTC	CASRQGTYNEQFF
TRBV7-2	-	TRBJ2-5	once	TGTGCCAGCAGCTTAGTTGCAGGGAAGGAGACCCAGTACTTC	CASSLVAGKETQYF
TRBV18	TRBD2	TRBJ2-1	-	TGTGCCAGCTCATCGTCTAGCGGTGAGCAGTTCTTC	CASSSSSGEQFF
TRBV27	-	TRBJ2-3	-	TGTGCCAGCAGTCAACGACAGGGCACAGATACGCAGTATTTT	CASSQRQGTDTQYF
TRBV7-9	TRBD2	TRBJ2-7	-	TGTGCCAGCAGCTTGGGGACTAGCGGGAGCCTCAGGAGGGAGCAGTACTTC	CASSLGTSGSLRREQYF
TRBV3-1	TRBD2	TRBJ2-7	-	TGTGCCAGCAGGCAGAGGGAGGGCCGAGGCGAGCAGTACTTC	CASRQREGRGEQYF
TRBV20-1	-	TRBJ1-2	-	TGCAGTGCTCCCCGGGAGGGATTTAACTATGGCTACACCTTC	CSAPREGFNYGYTF
TRBV19	TRBD1	TRBJ1-3	-	TGTGCCAGCCGAACCCTACAGGGGAGAAACACCATATATTTT	CASRTLQGRNTIYF
TRBV6-5	-	TRBJ1-2	few	TGTGCCAGCAGTCGGGGAGCTAACTATGGCTACACCTTC	CASSRGANYGYTF
TRBV27	-	TRBJ1-1	-	TGTGCCAGCAGTTTTTGGGGTCTGGGGGACACTGAAGCTTTCTTT	CASSFWGLGDTEAFF
TRBV9	-	TRBJ2-6	-	TGTGCCAGCAGCCCCGGAGTGGGCGGGGCGACCTCTGGGGCCAACGTCCTGACTTTC	CASSPGVGGATSGANVLTF
TRBV27	TRBD1	TRBJ1-2	-	TGTGCCAGCAGACTGGACAGGGTACACTATGGCTACACCTTC	CASRLDRVHYGYTF
TRBV24-1	TRBD1	TRBJ2-2	-	TGTGCCACCAGTGTCACAGGGGGCACCGGGGAGCTGTTTTTT	CATSVTGGTGELFF
TRBV5-4	-	TRBJ2-5	-	TGTGCCAGCAGCATGGGAAATGCGGCCTACCAAGAGACCCAGTACTTC	CASSMGNAAYQETQYF
TRBV18	TRBD1	TRBJ1-1	-	TGTGCCAGCTCAACAGGGGCCGGGGACACTGAAGCTTTCTTT	CASSTGAGDTEAFF
TRBV5-1	TRBD1	TRBJ1-1	-	TGCGCCAGCAGCTTCGGGACAGGGAAGAACACTGAAGCTTTCTTT	CASSFGTGKNTEAFF
TRBV14	-	TRBJ2-4	-	TGTGCCAGCAGCCAAGATCGACAAAACATTCAGTACTTC	CASSQDRQNIQYF
TRBV11-2	-	TRBJ1-2	-	TGTGCCAGCAGCTTAGTTCTTGGGCCGGCACACTATGGCTACACCTTC	CASSLVLGPAHYGYTF
TRBV27	-	TRBJ2-7	-	TGTGCCAGCAGCGCGGAGGGTCAAGTTGGAGGGGTGGTCGAGCAGTACTTC	CASSAEGQVGGVVEQYF
TRBV29-1	-	TRBJ1-1	-	TGCAGCGTTGAAAGTTACTCTGAAGCTTTCTTT	CSVESYSEAFF
TRBV6-5	-	TRBJ1-5	-	TGTGCCAGCAGGGGAGGACAGTTAAATCAGCCCCAGCATTTT	CASRGGQLNQPQHF
TRBV7-2	TRBD2	TRBJ2-1	-	TGTGCCAGCAGCGGAAGCGGGACTTCCTACAATGAGCAGTTCTTC	CASSGSGTSYNEQFF
TRBV29-1	-	TRBJ1-2	-	TGCAGCGTTGGGGGCAGGGACGGCGGCTACACCTTC	CSVGGRDGGYTF
TRBV29-1	TRBD2	TRBJ2-1	-	TGCAGCGTCCTTAGGTGGCTAGCGGGGACTGATGAGCAGTTCTTC	CSVLRWLAGTDEQFF
TRBV6-1	-	TRBJ2-5	-	TGTGCCAGCAGCTCTTGGGGACCGGGACGTAGAGAGACCCAGTACTTC	CASSSWGPGRRETQYF
TRBV6-1	-	TRBJ1-5	-	TGTGCCAGCAGTGAAAGAAGGGGTGATGGCCAGCCCCAGCATTTT	CASSERRGDGQPQHF
TRBV5-1	TRBD1	TRBJ1-1	-	TGCGCCAGCAGCCAGACAGGGGGGCCGAACACTGAAGCTTTCTTT	CASSQTGGPNTEAFF
TRBV6-5	-	TRBJ2-7	once	TGTGCCAGCAGTTACGGCAAATCTACGGAGCAGTACTTC	CASSYGKSTEQYF
TRBV18	-	TRBJ2-5	-	TGTGCCAGCTCACCACTTCGGGAGACCCAGTACTTC	CASSPLRETQYF
TRBV4-2	-	TRBJ2-2	-	TGTGCCAGCAGCCCTATTAGGGACGCGAACACCGGGGAGCTGTTTTTT	CASSPIRDANTGELFF
TRBV12-3/TRBV12-4	TRBD1	TRBJ1-1	-	TGTGCCAGCACCAAAAGACAGGGAGACACTGAAGCTTTCTTT	CASTKRQGDTEAFF
TRBV7-8	-	TRBJ2-7	-	TGTGCCAGCAGCCCCGGGCCAGGGCTTAGAGAGCAGTACTTC	CASSPGPGLREQYF
TRBV20-1	TRBD1	TRBJ2-5	-	TGCAGTGCTAGAGGAAGATCCGGGACAGGAGGGGAGACCCAGTACTTC	CSARGRSGTGGETQYF